This T cell receptor (beta chain) was profiled in a study of cytomegalovirus exposure and HLA in healthy donors. Study-wide results and limits: Data from an earlier analysis indicated that most TCR beta V segments were productive either about 87% or about 30% of the time.

This clone was counted once. The antigen is not known. The study ran its PCR with 60 Vbeta and 13 Jbeta primers. Assay used: immunoSEQ multiplex PCR; TCRdb lists only in-frame clones, some missing. The table includes under 90,000 clones, roughly 74% detected once. Germline lookup yields CDR1 MRHNA and CDR2 SNTAGT. V dropped 6 bases and J dropped 7; count of bases not matched to a gene: 5. The CDR3 contains 12 residues. The TCR comes from a man in his forties or fifties in good health and CMV-seronegative. The chain recombines TRBV6-4 with TRBJ1-2; 7 bases are a match to TRBD1. Specimen: PBMCs. This chain's CDR3 is CASSNRGSGYTF. The CDR3, as DNA: TGTGCCAGCAGCAACAGGGGAAGTGGCTACACCTTC.